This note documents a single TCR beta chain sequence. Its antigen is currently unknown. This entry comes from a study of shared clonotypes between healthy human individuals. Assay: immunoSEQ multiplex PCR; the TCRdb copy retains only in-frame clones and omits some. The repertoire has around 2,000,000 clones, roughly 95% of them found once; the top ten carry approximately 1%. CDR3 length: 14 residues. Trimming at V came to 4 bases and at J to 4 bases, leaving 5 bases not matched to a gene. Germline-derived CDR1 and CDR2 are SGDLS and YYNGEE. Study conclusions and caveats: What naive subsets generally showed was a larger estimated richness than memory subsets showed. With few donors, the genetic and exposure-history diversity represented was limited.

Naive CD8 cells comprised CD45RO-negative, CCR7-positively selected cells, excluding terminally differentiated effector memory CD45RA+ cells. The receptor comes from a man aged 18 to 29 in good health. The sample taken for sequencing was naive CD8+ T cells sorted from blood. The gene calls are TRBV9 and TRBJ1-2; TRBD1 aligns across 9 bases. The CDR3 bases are TGTGCCAGCAGCTTTGGGACAGGGTCCTATGGCTACACCTTC. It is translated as CASSFGTGSYGYTF.